This T cell receptor (beta chain) was identified in a study of identical twins. Template switching added a universal primer site; cDNA carried unique molecular identifiers. Using its own MiXCR run on the 5' RACE reads, TCRdb lists one record per CDR3 protein. The table lists roughly 770,000 distinct CDR3 sequences, 15% to 20% of them singletons. General study points: The same donors were not followed; conclusions instead depended on cross-sectional statistical analysis. For zero-insertion analyses, partial confounding could come from invariant MAIT and iNKT cells.

This clonotype showed up many times. What it binds is unknown. The germline V and J ends were trimmed by 3 bases and 1 base, with 6 bases remaining between them. The CDR3 extends over 13 amino acids. The sample was also linked to a second study, of T cells expressing NK-cell markers.

This receptor was taken from a woman aged 18 to 35 in good health. This sequence joins TRBV12-3 or TRBV12-4 and TRBJ1-1; the D is unclear. The source material was PBMCs. The CDR3 loop reads CASSFGENTEAFF. CDR3 DNA: TGTGCCAGCAGTTTCGGGGAGAACACTGAAGCTTTCTTT.